This T cell receptor beta chain originates from a study of blood T cells in healthy people across ages. The CDR3 has 15 amino acids. CDR1 is SGHAT, CDR2 FQNNGV, per germline. V gave up 5 bases and J gave up 3 bases, with 16 bases separating them. The individuals who served as donors were healthy Caucasians living in Russia, aged roughly 6 to 100. A J-beta primer mix and a sample-barcoded 5' primer were used in a second PCR of about 7 to 12 cycles. Each of the samples gave a minimum of 3 million paired-end reads that contained CDR3. Each CDR3 protein is one row after TCRdb ran MiXCR on the 5' RACE reads. The sample carries around 1,900,000 distinct CDR3 sequences, approximately 40% recorded once.

This sequence originates from a human donor in good health. The chain employs TRBV11-2 and TRBJ1-1; D remains unclear. The sequencing input was blood. CDR3 amino acids: CASSPTGPTDTEAFF. CDR3 DNA sequence: TGTGCCAGCAGCCCCACCGGCCCGACCGACACTGAAGCTTTCTTT.